What follows are 5 T cell receptor beta chains derived from one specimen sequenced in a study of blood T cell repertoires in COVID-19. Generated by immunoSEQ multiplex PCR, the TCRdb table keeps only in-frame clones and is missing some. The data hold 170,000 or so clones, with just under 90% observed a single time. The sample consisted of peripheral blood. The receptors shown here come from a woman younger than 30 who had recovered from COVID-19.

The chain couples TRBV27 to TRBJ1-6, with 9 bases that match TRBD1. The V segment lost 1 base and the J segment 7 bases; nucleotides outside the gene matches: 2. The CDR3 is 15 amino acids. Germline values: CDR1 MNHEY, CDR2 SMNVEV (reference sequence). The DNA of the CDR3 is TGTGCCAGCAGTTTATACAGGGGGCGGAATTCACCCCTCCACTTT. It codes for CASSLYRGRNSPLHF.

V and J are TRBV25-1 and TRBJ2-7; the match to TRBD2 covers 8 bases. The CDR3 has 14 residues. Germline CDR1 is MGHDK and CDR2 is SYGVNS. The V gene end was trimmed by 1 base and the J gene end by 6 bases; junction bases not matched to a gene: 5. For the CDR3, the DNA is TGTGCCAGCAGTGAATCGGGGGGGGGCCTCGAGCAGTACTTC. It translates to CASSESGGGLEQYF.

The chain has TRBV12-3 or TRBV12-4 and TRBJ2-7; D remains unclear. This CDR3 has 13 residues. Trimming stripped 3 bases from V and 3 bases from J, with 9 bases between. The DNA of the CDR3 is TGTGCCAGCAGTTTGGGCAATCGCTACGAGCAGTACTTC. Encoded protein: CASSLGNRYEQYF.

This chain joins TRBV27 and TRBJ1-2, with D tentatively TRBD1 (5 bases). Germline V CDR1 and CDR2: MNHEY, SMNVEV (reference sequence). CDR3 length: 13 amino acids. The V gene lost 5 bases and the J gene lost 5 bases, with 12 bases spanning the gap. The CDR3 loop reads CASSLGGMYGYTF. CDR3 in DNA: TGTGCCAGCAGTCTGGGGGGTATGTATGGCTACACCTTC.

This chain links TRBV4-1 with TRBJ1-2; D unclear. The CDR3 runs to 16 residues. Trimming cost V 1 base and J 3 bases, with 15 bases left between them. Germline loops: CDR1 MGHRA, CDR2 YSYEKL. DNA for the CDR3: TGCGCCAGCAGCCAAGCGGGAAGGGAACGGGACTATGGCTACACCTTC. Its protein is CASSQAGRERDYGYTF.